This TCR beta chain was documented in a study of beta chain features in type 1 diabetes. TCRB transcripts that were expressed got sequenced, as all of the isolated RNA had been reverse transcribed. Repertoires were generated with immunoSEQ multiplex PCR, while TCRdb's copy carries only in-frame clones and drops some. The top ten clones hold about 0.019% of a sample with 350,000 to 450,000 clones, about 16% of them seen once. This CDR3 contains 14 residues. Unmatched junction bases numbered 11, after V lost 8 bases and J lost 7 bases. Germline V lookup: CDR1 MDHEN, CDR2 SYDVKM. The chain uses TRBV28 and TRBJ2-4; 7 bases fit TRBD2. This TCR came from a woman aged 18-29 years in good health. The specimen sequenced was naive CD4+ T cells from blood. The CDR3 loop reads CASGGGFGRNIQYF. DNA of the CDR3: TGTGCCAGCGGGGGGGGGTTCGGGCGTAACATTCAGTACTTC.